This entry lists 29 T cell receptor beta chains sequenced from one sample in a study of cytomegalovirus exposure and HLA in healthy donors. Researchers ran the PCR with 60 Vbeta and 13 Jbeta primers. Clones were sequenced by immunoSEQ multiplex PCR, and TCRdb holds only the in-frame ones, with some missing. The sample holds 150,000 to 200,000 clones, approximately 80% seen once. The source material was PBMCs. Receptors were obtained from a boy between 2 and 10 years old in good health and CMV-seronegative.

Only one count was recorded for this clone. The CDR3 bases are TGTGCCAGCAGCCCCAGGGGGAAACACGAGCAGTACTTC. This sequence encodes CASSPRGKHEQYF. The rearrangement uses TRBV11-2 and TRBJ2-7; the match to TRBD1 covers 7 bases. The CDR3 sequence is 13 residues long. Germline V gene sequence: CDR1 SGHAT, CDR2 FQNNGV. With 5 bases clipped from V and 5 bases from J, the junction kept 6 bases outside the gene matches. Full variable domain (rest looked up from reference TRBV11-2 and TRBJ2-7): EAGVAQSPRYKIIEKRQSVAFWCNPISGHATLYWYQQILGQGPKLLIQFQNNGVVDDSQLPKDRFSAERLKGVDSTLKIQPAKLEDSAVYLCASSPRGKHEQYFGPGTRLTVT.

J is TRBJ1-1 and V is TRBV9, with D unclear. Germline CDR1 is SGDLS and CDR2 is YYNGEE. This CDR3 region has 14 residues. Trimming took off 2 bases at V and 4 bases at J, with 12 bases between the two ends. Here the CDR3 DNA reads TGTGCCAGCAGCGTCGACGGGGTAAGCACTGAAGCTTTCTTT. Protein sequence: CASSVDGVSTEAFF.

The rearrangement links TRBV11-3 to TRBJ2-4; 9 bases line up with TRBD1. The CDR3 contains 15 residues. With 1 base clipped from V and 6 bases from J, the junction kept 4 bases outside the gene matches. From germline, CDR1 is SGHNT and CDR2 YENEEA. The CDR3 DNA reads TGTGCCAGCAGCTTAGGGTCGGGACAGGGAAACATTCAGTACTTC. Translating gives CASSLGSGQGNIQYF. The full variable domain, completed using reference TRBV11-3 and TRBJ2-4, is EAGVVQSPRYKIIEKKQPVAFWCNPISGHNTLYWYLQNLGQGPELLIRYENEEAVDDSQLPKDRFSAERLKGVDSTLKIQPAELGDSAVYLCASSLGSGQGNIQYFGAGTRLSVL.

V gene TRBV6-6 combines with J gene TRBJ2-5, with D unclear. CDR3 length: 14 residues. Trimming cost V 2 bases and J 0 bases, with 7 bases left between them. Germline CDR1 and CDR2: MNHNY and SVGAGI (reference sequence). The CDR3 loop is CASSYTSYQETQYF. The CDR3 DNA is TGTGCCAGCAGTTACACGAGTTACCAAGAGACCCAGTACTTC.

The CDR3 region has the DNA TGCGCCAGCAGCCAAGATGCAGGGAATGGCTACACCTTC. Translated, it gives CASSQDAGNGYTF. The chain couples TRBV4-3 to TRBJ1-2, with D possibly matching TRBD1 (5 bases). In germline, CDR1 is LGHNA, CDR2 YSLEER. The CDR3 is 13 amino acids. V was pared by 0 bases and J by 6 bases, with 8 bases between.

The J gene is TRBJ2-5, the V gene TRBV5-6; D possibly corresponds to TRBD1 (5 bases). Trimming cost V 0 bases and J 3 bases, with 6 bases left between them. Germline CDR1 SGHDT, CDR2 YYEEEE. This CDR3 is 13 amino acids long. Here the CDR3 reads CASSLGGKETQYF. The CDR3 DNA sequence: TGTGCCAGCAGCTTGGGGGGCAAAGAGACCCAGTACTTC. Based on the CDR3 plus reference TRBV5-6 and TRBJ2-5, the full variable domain is DAGVTQSPTHLIKTRGQQVTLRCSPKSGHDTVSWYQQALGQGPQFIFQYYEEEERQRGNFPDRFSGHQFPNYSSELNVNALLLGDSALYLCASSLGGKETQYFGPGTRLLVL.

The chain recombines TRBV6-5 with TRBJ2-7, with 7 bases lining up with TRBD2. The CDR3 sequence is 16 residues long. V shed 2 bases and J 2 bases; nucleotides not matched to a gene: 9. From germline, CDR1 is MNHEY and CDR2 SVGAGI. DNA of the CDR3: TGTGCCAGCAGTTACGACTCAGCGGGAACGACCTACGAGCAGTACTTC. Encoded protein: CASSYDSAGTTYEQYF.

The CDR3 reads CASSLPGGTEAFF. CDR3 DNA sequence: TGTGCCAGCAGCTTACCAGGCGGGACCGAAGCTTTCTTT. The chain combines TRBV11-2 with TRBJ1-1; possibly TRBD1 for D (5 bases). The germline V and J ends were trimmed by 2 bases and 8 bases, with 12 bases remaining between them. The germline V gene encodes CDR1 SGHAT and CDR2 FQNNGV. CDR3 length: 13 amino acids.

The chain couples TRBV11-3 to TRBJ2-5; TRBD1 is a possible D gene (7 bases). With 9 bases removed from V and 3 bases from J, the gap between germline ends came to 20 bases. Per the germline V gene, CDR1 is SGHNT and CDR2 is YENEEA. The CDR3 is 15 residues long. The CDR3 DNA sequence: TGTGCCAGGCTCAGACAGGGAGGACGGGAAGAGACCCAGTACTTC. Its translation: CARLRQGGREETQYF.

This clone has more than one count but fewer than ten. This rearrangement joins TRBV11-1 to TRBJ2-5; 7 bases fit TRBD2. Germline V lookup: CDR1 SGHAT, CDR2 FQDESV (reference sequence). Losses at the gene ends were 4 bases for V and 3 bases for J; bases not matched to a gene: 8. The CDR3 loop spans 15 amino acids. DNA for the CDR3: TGTGCCAGCAGCTGGTCCACGGGGAGGGAAGAGACCCAGTACTTC. Protein sequence: CASSWSTGREETQYF.

V and J are TRBV18 and TRBJ2-5; D unclear. Deletions cut 0 bases from V and 4 bases from J, with 6 bases between. This CDR3 is 13 amino acids long. Germline CDR1 and CDR2: KGHSH and LQKENI. CDR3 region: CASSPPSGETQYF. CDR3 DNA sequence: TGTGCCAGCTCACCACCGTCGGGAGAGACCCAGTACTTC.

This clone is a singleton in its sample. Other DNA variants within this sample encode the same CDR3. The chain links TRBV5-1 to TRBJ2-3; TRBD2 aligns across 15 bases. Germline V gene sequence: CDR1 SGHRS, CDR2 YFSETQ. This CDR3 region has 16 residues. V lost 0 bases and J lost 4; bases outside the gene matches: 0. CDR3 protein: CASSLGTSGGADTQYF. Written as DNA, the CDR3 is TGCGCCAGCAGCTTGGGGACTAGCGGGGGGGCAGATACGCAGTATTTT. Supplemented by reference TRBV5-1 and TRBJ2-3, the full variable domain reads KAGVTQTPRYLIKTRGQQVTLSCSPISGHRSVSWYQQTPGQGLQFLFEYFSETQRNKGNFPGRFSGRQFSNSRSEMNVSTLELGDSALYLCASSLGTSGGADTQYFGPGTRLTVL.

As for this clone: The sample holds other DNA sequences that translate to the same CDR3. The V call is TRBV5-1, the J call TRBJ2-7; D is possibly TRBD2 (5 bases). This CDR3 has 12 amino acids. From germline, CDR1 is SGHRS and CDR2 YFSETQ. Trimming removed 0 bases from V and 4 bases from J, with 5 bases in between. The CDR3 region has the DNA TGCGCCAGCAGCTTGGGAGGGTACGAGCAGTACTTC. It codes for CASSLGGYEQYF.

The chain couples TRBV6-5 to TRBJ2-5; D is possibly TRBD2 (5 bases). Germline lookup yields CDR1 MNHEY and CDR2 SVGAGI. The CDR3 sequence is 14 residues long. Trimming removed 3 bases at V and 4 bases at J, with 12 bases between. For the CDR3, the DNA is TGTGCCAGCAGTTATTCGTGGGAGCCAGAGACCCAGTACTTC. Translation gives CASSYSWEPETQYF.

This clone appeared once. V usage is TRBV9 and J usage is TRBJ1-5; no definite D call. Germline CDR1 is SGDLS and CDR2 is YYNGEE. V dropped 0 bases and J dropped 3 bases, with 4 bases sitting between them. CDR3 length: 13 residues. Here the CDR3 DNA reads TGTGCCAGCAGCGTAGCTCCCAATCAGCCCCAGCATTTT. It encodes CASSVAPNQPQHF. Combining the CDR3 with reference TRBV9 and TRBJ1-5 gives the whole variable domain DSGVTQTPKHLITATGQRVTLRCSPRSGDLSVYWYQQSLDQGLQFLIQYYNGEERAKGNILERFSAQQFPDLHSELNLSSLELGDSALYFCASSVAPNQPQHFGDGTRLSIL.

This clone was recorded once. This chain uses TRBV7-9 with TRBJ2-5; 8 positions match TRBD2. The CDR3 extends over 13 amino acids. The germline gives CDR1 SEHNR, CDR2 FQNEAQ (reference sequence). V lost 5 bases and J lost 4; bases outside the gene matches: 3. The CDR3 nucleotides read TGTGCCAGCAGCCCTGGACTAGCAGAGACCCAGTACTTC. Translation: CASSPGLAETQYF.

J is TRBJ2-2 and V is TRBV18; D is uncertain. The germline CDR1 and CDR2 sequences are KGHSH and LQKENI. The CDR3 contains 13 residues. Trimming shortened V by 5 bases and J by 6 bases, and 10 bases separated the two germline ends. In DNA, the CDR3 is TGTGCCAGCTCAACGGATCAGGCCGGGGAGCTGTTTTTT. Its protein is CASSTDQAGELFF.

The chain carries TRBV25-1 and TRBJ2-3, with D perhaps TRBD1 (5 bases). The germline V and J ends were trimmed by 6 bases and 4 bases, with 17 bases remaining between them. Germline V CDR1 and CDR2: MGHDK, SYGVNS. This CDR3 contains 15 residues. The CDR3 DNA sequence: TGTGCCAGCAGGGGGTTCTCGTACAGGTCAGATACGCAGTATTTT. Its protein product is CASRGFSYRSDTQYF.

This chain links TRBV5-4 with TRBJ1-5, with D unclear. CDR3 length: 15 residues. V was cut by 0 bases and J by 4 bases, with 11 bases left in between. Germline CDR1 reads SGHNT; CDR2 reads YYREEE (reference sequence). The CDR3 sequence: CASSLAGQLNQPQHF. The CDR3 coding sequence is TGTGCCAGCAGCTTGGCGGGTCAGCTTAATCAGCCCCAGCATTTT. The whole variable domain, remainder taken from reference TRBV5-4 and TRBJ1-5, is ETGVTQSPTHLIKTRGQQVTLRCSSQSGHNTVSWYQQALGQGPQFIFQYYREEENGRGNFPPRFSGLQFPNYSSELNVNALELDDSALYLCASSLAGQLNQPQHFGDGTRLSIL.

This sequence joins TRBV18 and TRBJ1-5; a weak D match, TRBD1 (5 bases). This CDR3 region has 12 residues. Germline V CDR1 and CDR2: KGHSH, LQKENI. The V end lost 3 bases, the J end lost 8 bases, and 8 bases lay between the germline ends. In DNA, the CDR3 is TGTGCCAGCTCACCTTCAGGGAAGCCCCAGCATTTT. This codes for CASSPSGKPQHF.

The chain uses TRBV5-1 and TRBJ2-1, with 7 bases matching TRBD2. The CDR3 runs 14 residues. The V gene end was trimmed by 4 bases and the J gene end by 0 bases; junction bases not matched to a gene: 1. Germline V gene data show CDR1 as SGHRS and CDR2 as YFSETQ. CDR3 bases: TGCGCCAGCAGCGGGGGGGTCTCCTACAATGAGCAGTTCTTC. It is translated as CASSGGVSYNEQFF.

The CDR3 spells CASSLGQGASYTF. As DNA, the CDR3 is TGTGCCAGCAGCCTAGGACAGGGGGCGAGCTACACCTTC. The genes are TRBV6-1 and TRBJ1-2, with 11 nucleotides matching TRBD1. The CDR3 spans 13 residues. Germline assignment: CDR1 MNHNS and CDR2 SASEGT. Trimming at V came to 6 bases and at J to 9 bases, leaving 6 bases not matched to a gene.

V gene TRBV4-1 combines with J gene TRBJ2-5; 8 nucleotides line up with TRBD1. J gave up 5 bases and V 3 bases, and 5 bases lay outside the gene matches. The CDR3 contains 14 residues. Per the germline V gene, CDR1 is MGHRA and CDR2 is YSYEKL. The CDR3: CASSQQGAMETQYF. In DNA form, the CDR3 reads TGCGCCAGCAGCCAGCAGGGGGCGATGGAGACCCAGTACTTC.

The genes are TRBV9 and TRBJ2-2, with D perhaps TRBD1 (5 bases). V was cut by 3 bases and J by 8 bases, with 8 bases left in between. Germline V gene sequence: CDR1 SGDLS, CDR2 YYNGEE. The CDR3 runs 12 residues. The DNA of the CDR3 is TGTGCCAGCAGCGATTCAGGGGGGGAGCTGTTTTTT. Translated: CASSDSGGELFF. Full variable domain (remainder filled in from reference TRBV9 and TRBJ2-2): DSGVTQTPKHLITATGQRVTLRCSPRSGDLSVYWYQQSLDQGLQFLIQYYNGEERAKGNILERFSAQQFPDLHSELNLSSLELGDSALYFCASSDSGGELFFGEGSRLTVL.

Only one count was recorded for this clone. The V gene is TRBV2, the J gene TRBJ1-2, with a weak D call TRBD1 (5 bases). Germline V lookup: CDR1 SNHLY, CDR2 FYNNEI. Deletions cut 5 bases from V and 7 bases from J, with 14 bases between. This CDR3 has 13 amino acids. CDR3 nucleotide sequence: TGTGCCAGCAGTTTAAAGGACATACTTGGCTACACCTTC. Translating it yields CASSLKDILGYTF.

Only one count was recorded for this clone. This sequence joins TRBV7-2 and TRBJ2-5; 9 bases map to TRBD2. The length of the CDR3 is 14 residues. Germline V gene lookup returns CDR1 SGHTA and CDR2 FQGNSA. Unmatched junction bases numbered 5, after V lost 5 bases and J lost 4 bases. CDR3 in amino acids: CASSRAGGPETQYF. CDR3 nucleotide sequence: TGTGCCAGCAGCCGGGCGGGGGGGCCAGAGACCCAGTACTTC.

This clone has only a few counts. The chain combines TRBV9 with TRBJ1-1; D gene ambiguous. V was cut by 1 base and J by 2 bases, with 15 bases left in between. Germline V gene lookup returns CDR1 SGDLS and CDR2 YYNGEE. The length of the CDR3 is 16 residues. In nucleotides, the CDR3 is TGTGCCAGCAGCGTATATAAGGGAGGTATAAACACTGAAGCTTTCTTT. Amino acid sequence: CASSVYKGGINTEAFF.

This clone has just a few counts. The chain has TRBV7-2 and TRBJ2-5; possibly TRBD2 for D (5 bases). CDR3 length: 14 amino acids. V lost 3 bases, J lost 5 bases, and 13 bases lay in between. Per the germline V gene, CDR1 is SGHTA and CDR2 is FQGNSA. This CDR3 is CASSFLEQRETQYF. CDR3 sequence (DNA): TGTGCCAGCAGCTTCCTGGAACAGCGGGAGACCCAGTACTTC.

In this sample, this clone turned up once. V and J are TRBV2 and TRBJ2-7; 7 bases align to TRBD2. CDR1 SNHLY and CDR2 FYNNEI come from the germline V gene. This CDR3 is 13 amino acids long. J lost 5 bases, V lost 11 bases, and 12 bases had no gene match. The CDR3 region is CACKTSPIHEQYF. The CDR3 DNA is TGTGCCTGCAAGACTAGCCCTATCCACGAGCAGTACTTC.